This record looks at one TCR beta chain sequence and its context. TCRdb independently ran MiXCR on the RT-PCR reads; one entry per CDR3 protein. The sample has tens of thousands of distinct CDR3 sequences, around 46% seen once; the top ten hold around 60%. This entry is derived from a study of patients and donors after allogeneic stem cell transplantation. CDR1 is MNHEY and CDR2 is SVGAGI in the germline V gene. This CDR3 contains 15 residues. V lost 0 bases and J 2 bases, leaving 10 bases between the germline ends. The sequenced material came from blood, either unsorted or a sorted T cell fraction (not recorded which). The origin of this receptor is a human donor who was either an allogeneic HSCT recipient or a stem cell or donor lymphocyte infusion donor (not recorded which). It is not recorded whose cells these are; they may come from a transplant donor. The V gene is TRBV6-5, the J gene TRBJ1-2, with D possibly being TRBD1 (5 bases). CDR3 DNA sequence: TGTGCCAGCAGTTACTCGGATCCAGGGAACTATGGCTACACCTTC. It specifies CASSYSDPGNYGYTF.